Below, one T cell receptor (beta chain) is given with its context. What it recognizes is unknown. A sample-barcoded 5' primer and a J-beta primer mix were used in a second PCR of about 7 to 12 cycles. One entry per CDR3 protein, called by TCRdb with MiXCR from the 5' RACE reads. The sample yields over 1,300,000 distinct CDR3 sequences, 55% to 75% seen once. The J segment lost 2 bases and the V segment lost 6 bases, leaving 6 bases of the junction unmatched. The V gene's germline CDR1 is SNHLY and CDR2 FYNNEI. The CDR3 sequence is 16 residues long. This sample is drawn from a study of blood T cells in healthy people across ages. Study-level points and caveats: Both naive CD4+ cell counts and diversity were greater in long-lived donors than in aged donors.

This receptor was identified in a man aged 18 to 29 in good health. The sequenced sample was blood. The V and J genes are TRBV2 and TRBJ2-1; 11 positions agree with TRBD2. CDR3 DNA: TGTGCCAGCAGGACCGTAGCGGGAGGGGCCTACAATGAGCAGTTCTTC. Protein product: CASRTVAGGAYNEQFF.